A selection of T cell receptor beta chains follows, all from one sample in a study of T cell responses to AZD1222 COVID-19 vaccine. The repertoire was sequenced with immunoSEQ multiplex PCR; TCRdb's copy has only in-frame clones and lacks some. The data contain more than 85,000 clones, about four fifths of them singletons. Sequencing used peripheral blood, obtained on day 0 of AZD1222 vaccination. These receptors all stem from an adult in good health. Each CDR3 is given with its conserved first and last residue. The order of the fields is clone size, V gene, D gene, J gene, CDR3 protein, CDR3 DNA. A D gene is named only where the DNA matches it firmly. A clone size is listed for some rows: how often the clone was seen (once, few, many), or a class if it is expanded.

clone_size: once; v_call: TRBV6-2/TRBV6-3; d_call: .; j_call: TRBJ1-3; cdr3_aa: CASSPGQRRSGNTIYF; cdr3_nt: TGTGCCAGCAGTCCCGGACAGCGCCGCTCTGGAAACACCATATATTTT
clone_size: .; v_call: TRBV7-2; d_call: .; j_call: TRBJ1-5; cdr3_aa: CASSLEGLGARSNQPQHF; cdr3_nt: TGTGCCAGCAGCTTAGAGGGTTTGGGGGCGCGAAGCAATCAGCCCCAGCATTTT
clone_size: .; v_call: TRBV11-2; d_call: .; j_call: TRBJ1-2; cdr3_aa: CASSLEPKGGYTF; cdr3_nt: TGTGCCAGCAGCTTAGAGCCTAAGGGGGGCTACACCTTC
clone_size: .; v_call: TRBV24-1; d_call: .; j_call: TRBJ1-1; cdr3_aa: CATSDLRGEAFF; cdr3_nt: TGTGCCACCAGTGATTTGCGTGGAGAAGCTTTCTTT
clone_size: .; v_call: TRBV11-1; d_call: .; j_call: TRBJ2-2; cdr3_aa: CASRAGVTGELFF; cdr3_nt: TGTGCCAGCAGGGCAGGGGTCACCGGGGAGCTGTTTTTT
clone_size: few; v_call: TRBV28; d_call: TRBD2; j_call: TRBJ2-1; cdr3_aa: CASSPGGREGHNEQFF; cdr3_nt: TGTGCCAGCAGCCCTGGGGGGCGGGAGGGCCACAATGAGCAGTTCTTC
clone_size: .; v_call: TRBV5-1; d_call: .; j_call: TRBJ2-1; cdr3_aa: CASSSRDGRVRDEQFF; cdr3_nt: TGCGCCAGCAGCTCGAGGGACGGCAGGGTAAGAGATGAGCAGTTCTTC
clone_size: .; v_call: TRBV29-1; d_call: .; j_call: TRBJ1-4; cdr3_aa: CSVFTREKLFF; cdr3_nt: TGCAGCGTTTTTACCAGGGAAAAACTGTTTTTT
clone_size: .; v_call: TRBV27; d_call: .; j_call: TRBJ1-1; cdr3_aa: CASSLWPANTEAFF; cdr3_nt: TGTGCCAGCAGTTTATGGCCGGCGAACACTGAAGCTTTCTTT
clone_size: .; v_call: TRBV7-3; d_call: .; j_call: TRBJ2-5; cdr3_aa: CASSPTGDPETQYF; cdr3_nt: TGTGCCAGCAGCCCAACGGGGGACCCCGAGACCCAGTACTTC
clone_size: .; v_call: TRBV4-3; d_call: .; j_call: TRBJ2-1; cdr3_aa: CASSQDPDGRNEQFF; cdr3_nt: TGCGCCAGCAGCCAAGATCCGGACGGACGCAATGAGCAGTTCTTC
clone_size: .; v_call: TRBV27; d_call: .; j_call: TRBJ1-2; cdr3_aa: CASSLSGGGGGYTF; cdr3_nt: TGTGCCAGCAGTTTATCCGGGGGCGGAGGTGGCTACACCTTC
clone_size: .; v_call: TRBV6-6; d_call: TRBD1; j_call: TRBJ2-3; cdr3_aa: CASSRDRTGGRTDTQYF; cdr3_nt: TGTGCCAGCAGTCGGGACCGGACAGGGGGGAGGACAGATACGCAGTATTTT
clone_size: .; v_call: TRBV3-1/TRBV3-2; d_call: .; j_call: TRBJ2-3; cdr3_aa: CASSDMGASTDTQYF; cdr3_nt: TGTGCCAGCAGCGACATGGGGGCAAGCACAGATACGCAGTATTTT
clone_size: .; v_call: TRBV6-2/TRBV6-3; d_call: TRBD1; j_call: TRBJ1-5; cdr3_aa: CASSYAGTENNQPQHF; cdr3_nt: TGTGCCAGCAGTTACGCCGGGACAGAAAACAATCAGCCCCAGCATTTT
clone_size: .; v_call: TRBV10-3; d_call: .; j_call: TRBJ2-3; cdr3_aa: CATQLGGVGDTQYF; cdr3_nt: TGTGCCACCCAACTGGGCGGAGTGGGAGATACGCAGTATTTT
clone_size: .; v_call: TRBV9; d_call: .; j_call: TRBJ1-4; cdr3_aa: CASSVDPRGEKLFF; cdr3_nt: TGTGCCAGCAGCGTGGACCCACGGGGGGAAAAACTGTTTTTT
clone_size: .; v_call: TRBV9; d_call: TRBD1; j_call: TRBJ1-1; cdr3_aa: CASSEWTGGRQAFF; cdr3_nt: TGTGCCAGCAGCGAGTGGACAGGGGGACGTCAAGCTTTCTTT
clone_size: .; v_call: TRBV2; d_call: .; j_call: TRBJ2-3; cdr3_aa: CASSVPGNTQYF; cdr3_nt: TGTGCCAGCAGTGTCCCAGGGAATACGCAGTATTTT
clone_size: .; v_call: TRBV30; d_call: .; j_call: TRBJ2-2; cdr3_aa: CAWSKGANGELFF; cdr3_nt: TGTGCCTGGAGTAAGGGTGCCAACGGGGAGCTGTTTTTT
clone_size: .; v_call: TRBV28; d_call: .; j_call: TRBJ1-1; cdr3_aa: CASSLVGGNTEAFF; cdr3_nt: TGTGCCAGCAGTCTCGTGGGAGGGAACACTGAAGCTTTCTTT
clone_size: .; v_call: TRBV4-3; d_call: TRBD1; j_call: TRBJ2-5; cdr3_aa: CASSQRGQVGETQYF; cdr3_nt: TGCGCCAGCAGCCAGAGGGGACAGGTGGGAGAGACCCAGTACTTC
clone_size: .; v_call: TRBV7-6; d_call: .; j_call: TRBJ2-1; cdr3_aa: CASSSIQGQQFF; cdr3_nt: TGTGCCAGCAGCTCAATTCAGGGACAGCAGTTCTTC
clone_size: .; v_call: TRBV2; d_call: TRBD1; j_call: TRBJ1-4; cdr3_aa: CASSAWGTGNEKLFF; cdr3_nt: TGTGCCAGCAGTGCCTGGGGGACAGGGAATGAAAAACTGTTTTTT
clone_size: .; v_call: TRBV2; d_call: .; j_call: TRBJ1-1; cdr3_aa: CASSEVLGGREAFF; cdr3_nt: TGTGCCAGCAGTGAAGTACTCGGAGGGAGAGAAGCTTTCTTT
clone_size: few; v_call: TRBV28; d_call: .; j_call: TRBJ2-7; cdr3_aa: CASSLTFYEQYF; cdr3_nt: TGTGCCAGCAGTTTAACCTTCTACGAGCAGTACTTC
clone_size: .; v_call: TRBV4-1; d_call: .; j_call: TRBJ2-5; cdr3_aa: CASSLLGSETQYF; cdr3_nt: TGCGCCAGCAGCCTCCTCGGTTCGGAGACCCAGTACTTC
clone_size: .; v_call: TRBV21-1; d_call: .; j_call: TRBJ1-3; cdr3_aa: CASSKVPGSKDTIYF; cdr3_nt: TGTGCCAGCAGCAAAGTTCCCGGGTCCAAGGACACCATATATTTT
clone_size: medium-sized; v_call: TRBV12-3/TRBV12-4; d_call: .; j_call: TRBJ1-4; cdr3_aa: CASTHTDLEKLFF; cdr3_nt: TGTGCCAGCACCCACACCGATCTTGAAAAACTGTTTTTT
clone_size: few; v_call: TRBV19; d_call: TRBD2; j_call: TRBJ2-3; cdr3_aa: CATLVSGGASDTQYF; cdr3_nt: TGTGCCACCCTAGTGAGCGGGGGAGCTTCGGATACGCAGTATTTT
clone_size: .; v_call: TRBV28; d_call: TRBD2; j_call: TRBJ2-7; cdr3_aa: CAATSGSIYEQYF; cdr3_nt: TGTGCCGCAACTAGCGGGAGTATATACGAGCAGTACTTC
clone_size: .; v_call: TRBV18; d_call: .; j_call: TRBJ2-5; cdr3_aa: CASSPQGGSQETQYF; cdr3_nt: TGTGCCAGCTCACCACAGGGTGGCAGTCAAGAGACCCAGTACTTC
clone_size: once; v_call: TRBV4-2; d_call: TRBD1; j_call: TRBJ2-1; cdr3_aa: CASSQDRGHYNEQFF; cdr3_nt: TGTGCCAGCAGCCAAGACAGGGGGCACTACAATGAGCAGTTCTTC
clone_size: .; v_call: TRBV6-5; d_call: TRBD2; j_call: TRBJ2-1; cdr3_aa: CASSYSLAGSNEQFF; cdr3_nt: TGTGCCAGCAGTTACTCCCTAGCGGGGTCCAATGAGCAGTTCTTC
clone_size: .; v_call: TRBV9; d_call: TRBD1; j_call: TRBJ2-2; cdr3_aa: CASSARDRGPNTGELFF; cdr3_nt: TGTGCCAGCAGCGCGAGGGACAGGGGGCCGAACACCGGGGAGCTGTTTTTT
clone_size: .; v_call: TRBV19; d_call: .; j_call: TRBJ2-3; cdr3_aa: CASSGTGVGTDTQYF; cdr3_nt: TGTGCCAGTAGTGGCACGGGGGTCGGCACAGATACGCAGTATTTT
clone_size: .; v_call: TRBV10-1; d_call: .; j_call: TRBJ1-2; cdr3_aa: CASSEFVGNGYTF; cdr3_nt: TGCGCCAGCAGTGAGTTTGTCGGTAATGGCTACACCTTC
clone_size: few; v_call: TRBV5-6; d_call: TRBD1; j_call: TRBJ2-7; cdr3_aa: CASSWTGGSSYEQYF; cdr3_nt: TGTGCCAGCAGCTGGACAGGGGGGAGCTCCTACGAGCAGTACTTC
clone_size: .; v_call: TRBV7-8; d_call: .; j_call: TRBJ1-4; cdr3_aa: CASSAGRGANEKLFF; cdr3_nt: TGTGCCAGCAGCGCTGGGCGGGGCGCTAATGAAAAACTGTTTTTT
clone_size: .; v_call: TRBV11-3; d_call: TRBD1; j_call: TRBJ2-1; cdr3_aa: CASTTTTGYQFF; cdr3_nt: TGTGCCAGCACCACGACGACAGGGTATCAGTTCTTC
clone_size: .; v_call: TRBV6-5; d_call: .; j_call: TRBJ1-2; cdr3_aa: CASSYSPIRVGYTF; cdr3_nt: TGTGCCAGCAGTTACTCCCCTATCAGGGTTGGCTACACCTTC
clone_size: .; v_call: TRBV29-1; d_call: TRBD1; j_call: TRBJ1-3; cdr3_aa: CSTQGARGSGNTIYF; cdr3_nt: TGCAGCACGCAGGGGGCTAGGGGTTCTGGAAACACCATATATTTT
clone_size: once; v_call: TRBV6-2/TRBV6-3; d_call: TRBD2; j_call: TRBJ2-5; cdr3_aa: CASSYSSWASGRQETQYF; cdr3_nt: TGTGCCAGCAGTTACTCGAGTTGGGCTAGCGGGAGGCAAGAGACCCAGTACTTC
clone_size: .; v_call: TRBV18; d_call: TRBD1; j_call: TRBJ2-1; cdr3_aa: CASSEDRGWNNEQFF; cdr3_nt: TGTGCCAGCTCGGAGGACAGGGGGTGGAACAATGAGCAGTTCTTC
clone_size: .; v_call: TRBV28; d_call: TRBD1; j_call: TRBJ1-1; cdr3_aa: CASSVQGAFTEAFF; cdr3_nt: TGTGCCAGCAGCGTACAGGGGGCTTTCACTGAAGCTTTCTTT
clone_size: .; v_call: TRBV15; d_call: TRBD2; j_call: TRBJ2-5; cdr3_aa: CATSIGAGEQETQYF; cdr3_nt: TGTGCCACCAGCATAGGGGCGGGGGAACAAGAGACCCAGTACTTC
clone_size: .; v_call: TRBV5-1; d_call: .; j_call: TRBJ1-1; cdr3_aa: CASRSTGMNTEAFF; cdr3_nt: TGCGCCAGCAGATCCACAGGGATGAACACTGAAGCTTTCTTT
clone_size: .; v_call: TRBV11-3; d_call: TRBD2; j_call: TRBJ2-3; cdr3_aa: CASVRTSGASGTDTQYF; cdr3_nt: TGTGCCAGCGTTCGGACTAGCGGCGCTTCCGGCACAGATACGCAGTATTTT
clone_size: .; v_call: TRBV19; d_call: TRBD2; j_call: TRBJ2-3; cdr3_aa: CASSIDQTGGFTDTQYF; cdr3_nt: TGTGCCAGTAGTATAGATCAAACGGGGGGGTTCACAGATACGCAGTATTTT